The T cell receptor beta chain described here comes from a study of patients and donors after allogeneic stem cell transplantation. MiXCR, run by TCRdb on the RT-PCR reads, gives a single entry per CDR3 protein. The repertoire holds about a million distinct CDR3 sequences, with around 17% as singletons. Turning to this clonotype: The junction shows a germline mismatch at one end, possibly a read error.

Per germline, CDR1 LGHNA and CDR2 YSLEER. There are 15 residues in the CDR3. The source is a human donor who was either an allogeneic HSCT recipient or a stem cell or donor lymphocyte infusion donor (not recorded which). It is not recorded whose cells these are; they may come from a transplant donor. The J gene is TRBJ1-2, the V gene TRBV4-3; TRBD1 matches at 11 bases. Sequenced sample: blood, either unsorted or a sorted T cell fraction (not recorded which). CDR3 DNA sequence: TGCGCCAGCGGCCAAGCCTCCGGGACAGGGGGAGGCTACACCTTC. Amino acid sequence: CASGQASGTGGGYTF.